These 8 T cell receptor beta chains share one sample of origin, sequenced in a study of blood T cell repertoires in COVID-19. Sequencing used immunoSEQ multiplex PCR; TCRdb keeps in-frame clones, though not all of them. The table includes hundreds of thousands of clones, just over 85% detected once. Sequencing was performed on peripheral blood. The receptors shown here come from a man older than 75 with acute or convalescent COVID-19.

V and J are TRBV7-3 and TRBJ2-1, with 7 bases fitting TRBD2. Trimming removed 0 bases from V and 7 bases from J; junction bases left unmatched: 9. Germline V lookup: CDR1 SGHTA, CDR2 FQGTGA. This CDR3 has 16 residues. The CDR3 DNA reads as TGTGCCAGCAGCTTAACCGGCGGGAGCGTCAGGAATGAGCAGTTCTTC. Protein: CASSLTGGSVRNEQFF.

The J gene is TRBJ2-7, the V gene TRBV5-1; D perhaps matches TRBD1 (6 bases). Looked up from germline, CDR1 is SGHRS and CDR2 is YFSETQ. The germline V and J ends were trimmed by 4 bases and 3 bases, with 20 bases remaining between them. This CDR3 is 16 amino acids long. DNA for the CDR3: TGCGCCAGCAGCCTAGAGACAGGACCCGCGGTCTACGAGCAGTACTTC. Protein: CASSLETGPAVYEQYF.

The rearrangement uses TRBV2 and TRBJ1-1, with D unclear. The length of the CDR3 is 15 residues. Per the germline V gene, CDR1 is SNHLY and CDR2 is FYNNEI. The ends were cut back, 6 bases at V and 8 bases at J, with 22 bases in the middle. The CDR3 bases are TGTGCCAGCAGGGTAGAATTGGGTATCGGAGGGGAAGCTTTCTTT. Protein product: CASRVELGIGGEAFF.

This chain joins TRBV14 and TRBJ2-7; the match to TRBD1 covers 10 bases. CDR3 length equals 14 residues. The germline V gene has CDR1 SGHDN and CDR2 FVKESK. J lost 9 bases, V lost 5 bases, and 10 bases had no gene match. CDR3 residues: CASSIPGTGARQYF. The CDR3 nucleotides are TGTGCCAGCAGCATTCCCGGGACAGGGGCTCGGCAGTACTTC.

V gene TRBV7-2 combines with J gene TRBJ2-2; D perhaps matches TRBD2 (6 bases). Germline V gene sequence: CDR1 SGHTA, CDR2 FQGNSA. Trimming stripped 1 base from V and 2 bases from J, with 11 bases between. The length of the CDR3 is 16 residues. The CDR3 loop is CASSLEGLLNTGELFF. CDR3 nucleotide sequence: TGTGCCAGCAGCTTAGAGGGACTCCTAAACACCGGGGAGCTGTTTTTT.

This chain connects TRBV5-5 to TRBJ1-4; D may be TRBD1 (5 bases). Germline lookup yields CDR1 SGHKS and CDR2 YYEKEE (reference sequence). V dropped 4 bases and J dropped 0 bases, with 7 bases sitting between them. The CDR3 has 14 residues. The CDR3 nucleotides are TGTGCCAGCAGCGAGACAGCAACTAATGAAAAACTGTTTTTT. Translation: CASSETATNEKLFF.

The genes are TRBV6-6 and TRBJ2-5; TRBD1 might be the D (6 bases). The germline V and J ends were trimmed by 7 bases and 7 bases, with 10 bases remaining between them. Germline assignment: CDR1 MNHNY and CDR2 SVGAGI (reference sequence). This CDR3 contains 11 residues. In DNA form, the CDR3 reads TGTGCCAGCAAGCAGGGGCGGACCCAGTACTTC. It codes for CASKQGRTQYF.

The V call is TRBV19, the J call TRBJ1-4; 11 bases line up with TRBD1. Germline V CDR1 and CDR2: LNHDA, SQIVND (reference sequence). The CDR3 contains 15 residues. With 5 bases clipped from V and 7 bases from J, the junction kept 6 bases outside the gene matches. This CDR3 reads CASSPRTGGGEKLFF. For the CDR3, the DNA is TGTGCCAGTAGTCCTCGGACAGGGGGCGGTGAAAAACTGTTTTTT.